These 27 T cell receptor beta chains share one sample of origin, sequenced in a study of CD8 T cells in ankylosing spondylitis. MiXCR was run by TCRdb on the 5' RACE reads, yielding one entry per CDR3 protein. The data contain about 310,000 distinct CDR3 sequences, about 20% of them singletons. Sequencing used blood, either unsorted or a sorted T cell fraction (not recorded which). These TCRs come from a female donor with ankylosing spondylitis or in good health (not recorded which).

This sequence joins TRBV12-3 or TRBV12-4 and TRBJ1-6; D call uncertain. V lost 5 bases and J 0 bases, leaving 5 bases between the germline ends. This CDR3 comprises 14 residues. In nucleotides, the CDR3 is TGTGCCAGCAGTGGTAGCTCCTATAATTCACCCCTCCACTTT. It encodes CASSGSSYNSPLHF.

V gene TRBV7-6 combines with J gene TRBJ2-1, with TRBD2 identical over 11 bases. V lost 6 bases to trimming and J lost 3 bases; unmatched junction nucleotides: 7. CDR3 length: 16 residues. Per the germline V gene, CDR1 is SGHVS and CDR2 is FNYEAQ. The CDR3 protein is CASSNLAGGYYNEQFF. DNA of the CDR3: TGTGCCAGCAGTAATCTAGCGGGAGGTTACTACAATGAGCAGTTCTTC.

This clonotype has more than one count but fewer than ten. The chain recombines TRBV20-1 with TRBJ2-3; D is unclear. With 3 bases removed from V and 0 bases from J, the gap between germline ends came to 10 bases. CDR1 and CDR2 from the germline V gene are DFQATT and SNEGSKA (reference sequence). The CDR3 loop spans 14 amino acids. CDR3 residues: CSASSPGSTDTQYF. As DNA, the CDR3 is TGCAGTGCTAGTTCCCCTGGGAGCACAGATACGCAGTATTTT.

This clonotype was detected many times. V is TRBV29-1 and J is TRBJ2-7; 8 nucleotides line up with TRBD2. V dropped 7 bases and J dropped 0; count of bases not matched to a gene: 5. Looked up from germline, CDR1 is SQVTM and CDR2 is ANQGSEA. There are 13 residues in the CDR3. The CDR3 nucleotides read TGCAGCGGCGGTAGCGGGACCTCCTACGAGCAGTACTTC. Encoded protein: CSGGSGTSYEQYF.

The table lists this clonotype with a few counts. The J gene is TRBJ1-5, the V gene TRBV6-1; D uncertain. The CDR3 length is 11 residues. Trimming shortened V by 3 bases and J by 8 bases, and 5 bases separated the two germline ends. The V gene's germline CDR1 is MNHNS and CDR2 SASEGT. CDR3 sequence: CASSEWEPQHF. As DNA, the CDR3 is TGTGCCAGCAGTGAGTGGGAGCCCCAGCATTTT.

This clonotype was counted a few times. The gene calls are TRBV5-6 and TRBJ2-7; D is perhaps TRBD2 (5 bases). Looked up from germline, CDR1 is SGHDT and CDR2 is YYEEEE. The V and J ends lost 1 base and 0 bases respectively, with 14 bases between them. The CDR3 contains 16 residues. CDR3 nucleotides: TGTGCCAGCAGCTTGTTTGCCGGGATAAGCTCCTACGAGCAGTACTTC. Translating it yields CASSLFAGISSYEQYF.

Written as DNA, the CDR3 is TGCAGTGCTCCGACTAGCGGGGTTTACGAGCAGTACTTC. This codes for CSAPTSGVYEQYF. This chain links TRBV20-1 with TRBJ2-7; 11 nucleotides match TRBD2. The CDR3 loop spans 13 amino acids. V gave up 5 bases and J gave up 4 bases; unmatched junction bases: 4. CDR1 is DFQATT, CDR2 SNEGSKA, per germline (reference sequence).

This clonotype showed up just a few times. The chain joins TRBV20-1 to TRBJ1-6; D unresolved. Trimming stripped 0 bases from V and 10 bases from J, with 16 bases between. CDR1 and CDR2 from the germline V gene are DFQATT and SNEGSKA (reference sequence). The CDR3 contains 15 residues. The CDR3 region is CSARDSKAPGSPLHF. The CDR3 DNA follows: TGCAGTGCTAGAGATAGCAAGGCCCCTGGCTCACCCCTCCACTTT.

This clonotype was detected only a few times. The chain joins TRBV20-1 to TRBJ2-7, with TRBD2 identical over 10 bases. The CDR3 covers 18 residues. Germline loops: CDR1 DFQATT, CDR2 SNEGSKA (reference sequence). Germline trimming cut 2 bases from V and 3 bases from J; bases unmatched to any gene: 16. CDR3 loop: CSARSYRASGSYLYEQYF. CDR3 nucleotides: TGCAGTGCTAGATCTTATAGGGCTAGCGGGAGTTACCTCTACGAGCAGTACTTC.

The chain is built from TRBV28 and TRBJ1-5; D gene uncertain. Per the germline V gene, CDR1 is MDHEN and CDR2 is SYDVKM. The CDR3 totals 13 residues. The germline V and J ends were trimmed by 7 bases and 4 bases, with 11 bases remaining between them. The CDR3 protein is CASTPYLNQPQHF. The CDR3 DNA is TGTGCCAGCACTCCTTACCTTAATCAGCCCCAGCATTTT.

The gene calls are TRBV29-1 and TRBJ2-5, with 7 positions matching TRBD1. The CDR3 has 11 residues. The V segment lost 8 bases and the J segment 1 base; nucleotides outside the gene matches: 1. Germline V gene data show CDR1 as SQVTM and CDR2 as ANQGSEA. CDR3 DNA: TGCAGCACAGGGGTCCAAGAGACCCAGTACTTC. It codes for CSTGVQETQYF.

This clonotype was detected a few times. The chain uses TRBV12-3 or TRBV12-4 and TRBJ2-7, with 9 bases that match TRBD1. J gave up 9 bases and V 6 bases, and 3 bases lay outside the gene matches. The CDR3 extends over 11 amino acids. CDR3 sequence: CASRDRGRQYF. CDR3 nucleotide sequence: TGTGCCAGCAGGGACAGGGGAAGGCAGTACTTC.

The chain is built from TRBV6-5 and TRBJ1-1; the D gene is possibly TRBD1 (6 bases). The CDR3 consists of 15 residues. The V gene's germline CDR1 is MNHEY and CDR2 SVGAGI. V was trimmed by 3 bases and J by 0 bases, leaving 11 bases between them. Written as DNA, the CDR3 is TGTGCCAGCAGTTATGGTGGGGGGCTGAACACTGAAGCTTTCTTT. Residues: CASSYGGGLNTEAFF.

In its sample, this clonotype was seen many times. This chain connects TRBV6-5 to TRBJ2-7, with 7 bases fitting TRBD1. The CDR3 is made up of 15 amino acids. After removal of 0 bases from V and 3 bases from J, the junction contained 5 bases not matched to a gene. In germline, CDR1 is MNHEY, CDR2 SVGAGI. The CDR3 spells CASSYSQGRLYEQYF. DNA for the CDR3: TGTGCCAGCAGTTACTCACAGGGGAGACTCTACGAGCAGTACTTC.

This clonotype was counted only a few times. V and J are TRBV2 and TRBJ2-1; TRBD2 agrees at 11 bases. Losses at the gene ends were 3 bases for V and 7 bases for J; bases not matched to a gene: 2. Germline V lookup: CDR1 SNHLY, CDR2 FYNNEI. This CDR3 contains 14 residues. The CDR3 loop is CASSEASGRNEQFF. The CDR3 region has the DNA TGTGCCAGCAGTGAGGCTAGCGGGAGGAATGAGCAGTTCTTC.

V and J are TRBV7-2 and TRBJ2-1; possible D gene TRBD2, 6 bases. CDR1 is SGHTA, CDR2 FQGNSA, per germline. CDR3 size: 15 residues. V was clipped by 3 bases and J by 4 bases, with 13 bases between them. CDR3 protein: CASSLSTGLYNEQFF. The DNA of the CDR3 is TGTGCCAGCAGCTTGTCAACGGGACTTTACAATGAGCAGTTCTTC.

This clonotype was recorded many times. The chain has TRBV29-1 and TRBJ2-5, with a possible D match to TRBD1 (5 bases). This CDR3 region has 14 residues. V was trimmed by 4 bases and J by 5 bases, leaving 17 bases between them. CDR1 is SQVTM, CDR2 ANQGSEA, per germline. CDR3 sequence: CSVAQGSSVETQYF. Here the CDR3 DNA reads TGCAGCGTTGCCCAGGGCTCCTCAGTGGAGACCCAGTACTTC.

This clonotype was picked up a small number of times. V and J are TRBV11-2 and TRBJ2-1; D might be TRBD2 (6 bases). Trimming removed 4 bases at V and 4 bases at J, with 14 bases between. The CDR3 totals 15 residues. Per germline, CDR1 SGHAT and CDR2 FQNNGV. As DNA, the CDR3 is TGTGCCAGCAGCTATGGAGGGGTAAATTACAATGAGCAGTTCTTC. This encodes CASSYGGVNYNEQFF.

In this sample, this clonotype turned up a few times. The chain couples TRBV4-3 to TRBJ2-1, with D perhaps TRBD1 (6 bases). This CDR3 is built from 16 residues. Germline V CDR1 and CDR2: LGHNA, YSLEER. Trimming took 0 bases from V and 2 from J, leaving 11 bases between them. In nucleotides, the CDR3 is TGCGCCAGCAGCCAAGAGCCAGGGGACCCCTACAATGAGCAGTTCTTC. It is translated as CASSQEPGDPYNEQFF.

The rearrangement links TRBV6-1 to TRBJ2-6, with no clear D. The germline V and J ends were trimmed by 7 bases and 2 bases, with 9 bases remaining between them. This CDR3 comprises 14 residues. Germline V CDR1 and CDR2: MNHNS, SASEGT. The CDR3 here is CASTRATGANVLTF. The CDR3 DNA follows: TGTGCCAGCACGAGAGCCACTGGGGCCAACGTCCTGACTTTC.

This clonotype was observed many times. The chain recombines TRBV20-1 with TRBJ2-1; 14 nucleotides line up with TRBD2. CDR3 length: 15 residues. J lost 7 bases, V lost 3 bases, and 5 bases had no gene match. Germline CDR1 DFQATT, CDR2 SNEGSKA (reference sequence). In DNA, the CDR3 is TGCAGTGCTAGGGGACTAGCGGGAGTTCGGAATGAGCAGTTCTTC. This translates into CSARGLAGVRNEQFF.

This clonotype has just a few counts. The chain couples TRBV12-3 or TRBV12-4 to TRBJ1-1, with D uncertain. The ends were cut back, 6 bases at V and 2 bases at J, with 10 bases in the middle. The CDR3 length is 13 residues. The CDR3: CASSPLGNTEAFF. CDR3 bases: TGTGCCAGCAGCCCCCTGGGCAACACTGAAGCTTTCTTT.

This chain connects TRBV3-1 to TRBJ1-4, with D possibly TRBD1 on 5 matching bases. From germline, CDR1 is LGHDT and CDR2 YNNKEL (reference sequence). CDR3 length equals 15 residues. V lost 3 bases and J 7 bases, leaving 15 bases between the germline ends. CDR3 residues: CASSQWDDKSEKLFF. CDR3 nucleotide sequence: TGTGCCAGCAGCCAGTGGGACGACAAGAGTGAAAAACTGTTTTTT. Complete variable domain (other parts from reference TRBV3-1 and TRBJ1-4): DTAVSQTPKYLVTQMGNDKSIKCEQNLGHDTMYWYKQDSKKFLKIMFSYNNKELIINETVPNRFSPKSPDKAHLNLHINSLELGDSAVYFCASSQWDDKSEKLFFGSGTQLSVL.

The chain employs TRBV20-1 and TRBJ1-2; D ambiguous. From germline, CDR1 is DFQATT and CDR2 SNEGSKA (reference sequence). V was pared by 5 bases and J by 3 bases, with 16 bases between. The CDR3 length is 14 residues. DNA of the CDR3: TGCAGTGCTCCGATCCAGGCAGGAGACTATGGCTACACCTTC. This sequence encodes CSAPIQAGDYGYTF.

This clonotype was observed a few times. The rearrangement links TRBV12-3 or TRBV12-4 to TRBJ1-2, with D tentatively TRBD1 (6 bases). Trimming took off 3 bases at V and 8 bases at J, with 16 bases between the two ends. This CDR3 has 14 amino acids. The CDR3 protein is CASSLSSGARGYTF. The CDR3 region has the DNA TGTGCCAGCAGTTTGTCCTCAGGGGCACGAGGCTACACCTTC.

This clonotype was seen at least ten times. The rearrangement links TRBV20-1 to TRBJ2-7; 14 nucleotides agree with TRBD2. The CDR3 runs to 16 residues. Germline V gene lookup returns CDR1 DFQATT and CDR2 SNEGSKA (reference sequence). The V and J ends lost 5 bases and 3 bases, in that order; junction bases with no gene match: 9. The CDR3 bases are TGCAGTGCTGAGGGACTAGCGGGAGTAAGTAGCTACGAGCAGTACTTC. Translated: CSAEGLAGVSSYEQYF.

The rearrangement joins TRBV5-5 to TRBJ2-7; D uncertain. Germline CDR1 and CDR2: SGHKS and YYEKEE (reference sequence). This CDR3 is built from 15 residues. Trimming took 0 bases from V and 4 from J, leaving 14 bases between them. CDR3 amino acids: CASSLGARVGYEQYF. CDR3 sequence (DNA): TGTGCCAGCAGCTTGGGTGCTAGAGTAGGGTACGAGCAGTACTTC.